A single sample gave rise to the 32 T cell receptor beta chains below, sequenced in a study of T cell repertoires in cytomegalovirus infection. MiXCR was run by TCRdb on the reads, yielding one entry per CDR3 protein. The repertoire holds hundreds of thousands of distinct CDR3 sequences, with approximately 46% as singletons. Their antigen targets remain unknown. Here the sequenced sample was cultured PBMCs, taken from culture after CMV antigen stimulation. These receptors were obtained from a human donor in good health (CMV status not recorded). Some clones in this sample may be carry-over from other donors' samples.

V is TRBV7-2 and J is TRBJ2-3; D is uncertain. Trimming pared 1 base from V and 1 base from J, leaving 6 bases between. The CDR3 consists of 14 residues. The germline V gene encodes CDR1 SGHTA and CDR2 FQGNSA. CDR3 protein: CASSLDYGTDTQYF. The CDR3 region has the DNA TGTGCCAGCAGCTTAGACTACGGCACAGATACGCAGTATTTT.

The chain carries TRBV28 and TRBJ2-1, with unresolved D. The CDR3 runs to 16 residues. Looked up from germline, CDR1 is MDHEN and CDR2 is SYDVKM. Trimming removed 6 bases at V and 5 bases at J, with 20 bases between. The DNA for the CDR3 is TGTGCCAGCAGACCCCCAACAGTAGTCATCGACAATGAGCAGTTCTTC. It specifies CASRPPTVVIDNEQFF. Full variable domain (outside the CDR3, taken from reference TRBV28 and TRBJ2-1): DVKVTQSSRYLVKRTGEKVFLECVQDMDHENMFWYRQDPGLGLRLIYFSYDVKMKEKGDIPEGYSVSREKKERFSLILESASTNQTSMYLCASRPPTVVIDNEQFFGPGTRLTVL.

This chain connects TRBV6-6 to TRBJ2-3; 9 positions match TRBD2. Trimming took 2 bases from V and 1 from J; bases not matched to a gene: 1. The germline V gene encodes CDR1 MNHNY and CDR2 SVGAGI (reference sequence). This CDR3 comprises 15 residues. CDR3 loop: CASSYRLAGTDTQYF. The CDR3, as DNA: TGTGCCAGCAGTTACCGACTAGCGGGCACAGATACGCAGTATTTT.

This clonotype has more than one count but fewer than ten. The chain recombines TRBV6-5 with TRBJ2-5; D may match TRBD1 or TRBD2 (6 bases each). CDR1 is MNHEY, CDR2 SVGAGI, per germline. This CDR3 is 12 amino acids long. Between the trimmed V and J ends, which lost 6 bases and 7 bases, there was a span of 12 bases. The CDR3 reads CASREGGWTQYF. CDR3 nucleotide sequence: TGTGCCAGCAGGGAGGGGGGTTGGACCCAGTACTTC.

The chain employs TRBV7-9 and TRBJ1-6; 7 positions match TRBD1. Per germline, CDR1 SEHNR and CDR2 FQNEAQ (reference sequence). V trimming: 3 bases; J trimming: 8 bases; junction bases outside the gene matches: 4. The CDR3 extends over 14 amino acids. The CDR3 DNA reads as TGTGCCAGCAGCTTCACAGGGGTAGATTCACCCCTCCACTTT. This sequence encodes CASSFTGVDSPLHF.

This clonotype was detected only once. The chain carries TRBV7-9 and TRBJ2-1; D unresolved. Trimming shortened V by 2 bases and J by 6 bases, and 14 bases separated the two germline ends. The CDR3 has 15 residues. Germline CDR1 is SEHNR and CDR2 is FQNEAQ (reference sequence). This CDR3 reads CASSLSQVWGNEQFF. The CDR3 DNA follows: TGTGCCAGCAGCTTATCGCAGGTCTGGGGCAATGAGCAGTTCTTC.

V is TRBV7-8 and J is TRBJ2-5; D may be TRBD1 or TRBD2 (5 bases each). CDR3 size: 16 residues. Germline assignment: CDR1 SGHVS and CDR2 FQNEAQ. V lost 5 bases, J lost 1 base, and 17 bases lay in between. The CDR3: CASSLKEGILQETQYF. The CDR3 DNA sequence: TGTGCCAGCAGCCTAAAAGAGGGGATCCTCCAAGAGACCCAGTACTTC.

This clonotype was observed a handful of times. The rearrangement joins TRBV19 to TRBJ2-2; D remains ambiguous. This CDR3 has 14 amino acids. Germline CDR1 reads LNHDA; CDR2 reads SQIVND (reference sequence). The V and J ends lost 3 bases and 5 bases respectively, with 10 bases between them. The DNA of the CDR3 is TGTGCCAGTAGTATCTTCAGTGATACCGGGGAGCTGTTTTTT. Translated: CASSIFSDTGELFF.

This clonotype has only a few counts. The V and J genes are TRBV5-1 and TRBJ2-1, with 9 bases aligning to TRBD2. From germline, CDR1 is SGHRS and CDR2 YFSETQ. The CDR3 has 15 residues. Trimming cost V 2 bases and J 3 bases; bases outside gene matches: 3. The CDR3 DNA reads TGCGCCAGCAGCTTAATTAGCGGGGGCTACAATGAGCAGTTCTTC. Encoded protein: CASSLISGGYNEQFF.

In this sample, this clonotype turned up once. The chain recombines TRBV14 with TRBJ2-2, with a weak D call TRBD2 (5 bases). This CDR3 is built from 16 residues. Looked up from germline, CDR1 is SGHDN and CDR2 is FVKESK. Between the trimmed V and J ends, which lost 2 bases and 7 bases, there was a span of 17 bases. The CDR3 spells CASSQLAWETVGELFF. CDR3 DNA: TGTGCCAGCAGCCAACTGGCTTGGGAGACGGTCGGGGAGCTGTTTTTT. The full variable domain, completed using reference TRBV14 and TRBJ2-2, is EAGVTQFPSHSVIEKGQTVTLRCDPISGHDNLYWYRRVMGKEIKFLLHFVKESKQDESGMPNNRFLAERTGGTYSTLKVQPAELEDSGVYFCASSQLAWETVGELFFGEGSRLTVL.

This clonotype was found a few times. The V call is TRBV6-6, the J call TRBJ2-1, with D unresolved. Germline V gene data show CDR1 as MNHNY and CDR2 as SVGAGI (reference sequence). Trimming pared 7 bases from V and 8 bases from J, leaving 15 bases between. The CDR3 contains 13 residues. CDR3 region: CASTWTSRHEQFF. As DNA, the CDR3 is TGTGCCAGCACCTGGACCTCCCGGCATGAGCAGTTCTTC.

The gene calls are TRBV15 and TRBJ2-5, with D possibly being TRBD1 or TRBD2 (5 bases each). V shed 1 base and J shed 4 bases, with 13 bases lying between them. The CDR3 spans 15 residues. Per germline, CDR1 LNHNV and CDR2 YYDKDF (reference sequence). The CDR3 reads CATSRGPGRVETQYF. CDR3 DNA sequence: TGTGCCACCAGCAGAGGACCGGGACGGGTAGAGACCCAGTACTTC. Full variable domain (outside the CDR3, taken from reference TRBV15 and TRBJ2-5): DAMVIQNPRYQVTQFGKPVTLSCSQTLNHNVMYWYQQKSSQAPKLLFHYYDKDFNNEADTPDNFQSRRPNTSFCFLDIRSPGLGDTAMYLCATSRGPGRVETQYFGPGTRLLVL.

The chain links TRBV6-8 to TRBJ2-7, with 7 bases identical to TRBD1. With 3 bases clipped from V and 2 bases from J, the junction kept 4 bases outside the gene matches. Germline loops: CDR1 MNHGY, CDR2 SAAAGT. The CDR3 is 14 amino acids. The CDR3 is CASSYEQGAYEQYF. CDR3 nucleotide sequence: TGTGCCAGCAGTTATGAGCAGGGGGCCTACGAGCAGTACTTC.

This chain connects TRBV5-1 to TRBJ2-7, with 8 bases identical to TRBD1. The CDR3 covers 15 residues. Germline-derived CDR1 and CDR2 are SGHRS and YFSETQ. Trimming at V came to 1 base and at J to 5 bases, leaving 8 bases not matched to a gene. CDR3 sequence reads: CASSLRGQALDEQYF. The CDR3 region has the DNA TGCGCCAGCAGCTTGAGGGGACAGGCCCTTGACGAGCAGTACTTC. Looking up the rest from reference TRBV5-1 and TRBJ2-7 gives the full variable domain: KAGVTQTPRYLIKTRGQQVTLSCSPISGHRSVSWYQQTPGQGLQFLFEYFSETQRNKGNFPGRFSGRQFSNSRSEMNVSTLELGDSALYLCASSLRGQALDEQYFGPGTRLTVT.

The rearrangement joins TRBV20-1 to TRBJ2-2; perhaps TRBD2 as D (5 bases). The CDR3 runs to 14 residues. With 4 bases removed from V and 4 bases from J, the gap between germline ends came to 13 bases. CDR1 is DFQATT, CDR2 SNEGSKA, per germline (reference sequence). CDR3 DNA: TGCAGTGCTATCGGTTCTGAGGGCACCGGGGAGCTGTTTTTT. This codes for CSAIGSEGTGELFF.

CDR3 residues: CASSSSLGAANTGELFF. CDR3 in DNA: TGTGCCAGCAGCTCCAGCTTGGGGGCCGCGAACACCGGGGAGCTGTTTTTT. The gene calls are TRBV7-6 and TRBJ2-2; TRBD1 might be the D (6 bases). The germline CDR1 and CDR2 sequences are SGHVS and FNYEAQ. V dropped 4 bases and J dropped 0 bases, with 15 bases sitting between them. The CDR3 totals 17 residues.

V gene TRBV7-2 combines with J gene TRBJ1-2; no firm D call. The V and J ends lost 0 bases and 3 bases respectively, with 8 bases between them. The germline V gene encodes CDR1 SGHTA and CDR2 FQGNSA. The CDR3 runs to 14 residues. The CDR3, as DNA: TGTGCCAGCAGCTTAGCGAAGGGATACTATGGCTACACCTTC. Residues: CASSLAKGYYGYTF.

DNA for the CDR3: TGTGCCAGCAGTTACCTGGCAGCCCAAGAGACCCAGTACTTC. It codes for CASSYLAAQETQYF. The chain links TRBV6-2 or TRBV6-3 to TRBJ2-5; D uncertain. Trimming left V 2 bases short and J 1 base short, with 8 bases between. CDR3 length: 14 residues. The germline V gene has CDR1 MNHEY and CDR2 SVGEGT.

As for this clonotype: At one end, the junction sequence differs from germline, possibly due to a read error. The chain's CDR3 is CATRGLATYEQLF. CDR3 sequence (DNA): TGTGCCACGCGTGGGCTAGCAACTTATGAGCAGCTCTTC. The chain combines TRBV7-6 with TRBJ2-1; possibly TRBD2 for D (5 bases). CDR1 SGHVS and CDR2 FNYEAQ come from the germline V gene. The CDR3 extends over 13 amino acids.

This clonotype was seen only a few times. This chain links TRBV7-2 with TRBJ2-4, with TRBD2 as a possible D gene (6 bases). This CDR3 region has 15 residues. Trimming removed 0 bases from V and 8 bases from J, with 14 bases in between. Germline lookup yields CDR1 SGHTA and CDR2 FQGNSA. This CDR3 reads CASSLARDWGDIQYF. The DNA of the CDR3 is TGTGCCAGCAGCTTAGCGAGGGACTGGGGAGACATTCAGTACTTC.

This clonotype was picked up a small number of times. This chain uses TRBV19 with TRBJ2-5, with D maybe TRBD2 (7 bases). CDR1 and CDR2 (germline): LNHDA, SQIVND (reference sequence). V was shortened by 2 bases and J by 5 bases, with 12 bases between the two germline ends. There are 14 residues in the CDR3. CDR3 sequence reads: CASSISGGRETQYF. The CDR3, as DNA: TGTGCCAGTAGTATATCGGGGGGCCGGGAGACCCAGTACTTC.

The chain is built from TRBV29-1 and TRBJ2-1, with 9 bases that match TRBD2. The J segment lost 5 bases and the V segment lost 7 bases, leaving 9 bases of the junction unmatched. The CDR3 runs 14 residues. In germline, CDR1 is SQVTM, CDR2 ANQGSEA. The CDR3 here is CSGLGLAWNNEQFF. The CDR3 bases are TGCAGCGGACTCGGACTAGCGTGGAACAATGAGCAGTTCTTC.

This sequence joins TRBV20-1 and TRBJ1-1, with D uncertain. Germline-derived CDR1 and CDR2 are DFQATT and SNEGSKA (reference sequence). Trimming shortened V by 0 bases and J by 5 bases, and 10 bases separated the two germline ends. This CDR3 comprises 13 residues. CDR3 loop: CSARDLRRTEAFF. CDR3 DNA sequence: TGCAGTGCTAGAGATCTTCGTAGGACTGAAGCTTTCTTT.

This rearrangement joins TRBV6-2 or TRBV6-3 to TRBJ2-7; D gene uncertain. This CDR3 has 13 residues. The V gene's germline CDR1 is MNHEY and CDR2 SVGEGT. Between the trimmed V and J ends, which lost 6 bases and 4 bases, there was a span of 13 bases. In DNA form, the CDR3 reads TGTGCCAGCAGCTCGGGCTTCGGGTACGAGCAGTACTTC. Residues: CASSSGFGYEQYF.

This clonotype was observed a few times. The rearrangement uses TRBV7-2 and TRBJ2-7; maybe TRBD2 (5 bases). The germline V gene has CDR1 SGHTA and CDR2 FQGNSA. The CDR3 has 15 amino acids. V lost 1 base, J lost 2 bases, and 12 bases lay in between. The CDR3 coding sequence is TGTGCCAGCAGCTTAGGAGGGCTAGGCACCTACGAGCAGTACTTC. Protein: CASSLGGLGTYEQYF.

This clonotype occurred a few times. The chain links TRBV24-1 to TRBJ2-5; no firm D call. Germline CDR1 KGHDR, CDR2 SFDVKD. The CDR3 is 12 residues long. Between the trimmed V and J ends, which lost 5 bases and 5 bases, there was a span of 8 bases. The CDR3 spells CATSGLTETQYF. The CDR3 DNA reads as TGTGCCACCAGTGGACTGACGGAGACCCAGTACTTC.

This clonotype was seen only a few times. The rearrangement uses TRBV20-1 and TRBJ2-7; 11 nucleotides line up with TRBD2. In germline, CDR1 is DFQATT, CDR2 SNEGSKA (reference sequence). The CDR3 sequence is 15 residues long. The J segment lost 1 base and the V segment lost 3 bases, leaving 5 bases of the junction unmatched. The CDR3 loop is CSASLGLAGSYEQYF. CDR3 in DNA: TGCAGTGCTAGCCTCGGACTAGCGGGTTCCTACGAGCAGTACTTC.

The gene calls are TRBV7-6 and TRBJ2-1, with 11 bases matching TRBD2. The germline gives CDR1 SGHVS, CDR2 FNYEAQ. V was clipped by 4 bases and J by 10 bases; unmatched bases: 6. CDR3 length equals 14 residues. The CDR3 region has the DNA TGTGCCAGCAGCTCCACGGGACTAGCGGAGGAGCAGTTCTTC. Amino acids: CASSSTGLAEEQFF.

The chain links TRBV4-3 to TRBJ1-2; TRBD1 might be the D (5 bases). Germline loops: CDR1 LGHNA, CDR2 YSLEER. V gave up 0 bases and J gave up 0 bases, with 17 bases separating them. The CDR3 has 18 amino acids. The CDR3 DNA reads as TGCGCCAGCAGCCAAGATGTGGGGGGATTAAGAACTAACTATGGCTACACCTTC. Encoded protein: CASSQDVGGLRTNYGYTF.

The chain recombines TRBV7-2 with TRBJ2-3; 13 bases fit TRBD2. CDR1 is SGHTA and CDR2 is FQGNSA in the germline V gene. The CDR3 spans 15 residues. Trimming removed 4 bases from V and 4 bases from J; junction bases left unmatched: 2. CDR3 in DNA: TGTGCCAGCAGCTCACTAGCGGGGGGGCCAGATACGCAGTATTTT. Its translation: CASSSLAGGPDTQYF. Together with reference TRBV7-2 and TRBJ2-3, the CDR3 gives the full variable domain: GAGVSQSPSNKVTEKGKDVELRCDPISGHTALYWYRQSLGQGLEFLIYFQGNSAPDKSGLPSDRFSAERTGGSVSTLTIQRTQQEDSAVYLCASSSLAGGPDTQYFGPGTRLTVL.

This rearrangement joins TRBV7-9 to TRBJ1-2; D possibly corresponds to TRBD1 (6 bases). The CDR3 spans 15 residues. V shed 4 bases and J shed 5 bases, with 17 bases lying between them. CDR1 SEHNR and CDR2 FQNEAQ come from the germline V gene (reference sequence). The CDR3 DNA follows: TGTGCCAGCAGCTCCGGCCAGGGGCGGATGTATGGCTACACCTTC. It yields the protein CASSSGQGRMYGYTF.

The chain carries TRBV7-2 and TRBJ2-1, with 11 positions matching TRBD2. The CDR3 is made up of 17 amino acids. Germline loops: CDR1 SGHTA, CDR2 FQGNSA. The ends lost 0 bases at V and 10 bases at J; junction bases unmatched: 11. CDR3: CASSLAQGLADYREQFF. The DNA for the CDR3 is TGTGCCAGCAGCTTAGCACAGGGACTAGCGGATTACAGGGAGCAGTTCTTC.